This TCR beta chain derives from a study of blood T cell repertoires in COVID-19. Turning to the study itself: Whether acute or convalescent, the COVID-19 samples came from the United States, Italy and Spain.

V shed 6 bases and J shed 6 bases, with 11 bases lying between them. The CDR3 totals 12 residues. Original data processing: By means of reference gene primer amplification, nucleated cell counts were estimated. Sequenced by immunoSEQ multiplex PCR; TCRdb stores in-frame clones only, minus some. The V and J calls and clone size come from that table; D and trimming were worked out from the DNA. Of approximately 100,000 clones in the sample, roughly 79% were seen once. Sequencing was carried out using peripheral blood. This clonotype was sampled from a man aged 65 to 85 with acute or convalescent COVID-19. The genes are TRBV12-3 or TRBV12-4 and TRBJ1-2, with TRBD1 as a possible D gene (5 bases). This CDR3 reads CASSSRVHGYTF. In DNA form, the CDR3 reads TGTGCCAGCAGCAGCAGGGTCCATGGCTACACCTTC.